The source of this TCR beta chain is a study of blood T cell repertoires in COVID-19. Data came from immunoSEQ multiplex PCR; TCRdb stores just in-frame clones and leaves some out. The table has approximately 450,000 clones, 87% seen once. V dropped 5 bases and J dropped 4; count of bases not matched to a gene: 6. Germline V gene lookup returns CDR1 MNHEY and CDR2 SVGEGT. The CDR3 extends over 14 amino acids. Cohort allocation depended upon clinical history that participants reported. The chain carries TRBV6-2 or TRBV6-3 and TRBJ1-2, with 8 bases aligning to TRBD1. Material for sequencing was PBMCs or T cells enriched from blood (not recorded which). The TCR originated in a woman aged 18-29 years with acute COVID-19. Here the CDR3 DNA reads TGTGCCAGCAGTACAGGGGGACTGGGCTATGGCTACACCTTC. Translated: CASSTGGLGYGYTF.